The present TCR beta chain was sequenced within a study of a mutant IDH1 vaccine in newly diagnosed glioma. Study background: Treated patients were approximately 60% male, around 40% female, mean age approximately 42 years. Visit V12 was scheduled at week 35 and visit V13 at week 47.

The time point: week 47, end of study. Doses consisted of 300 ug of mutant IDH1 20-mer peptide each, paired with topical imiquimod. Study-level points and caveats: Pseudoprogression seemed unlinked to shifts in top peripheral T cell clonotypes.

CDR1 and CDR2 (germline): SGHDT, YYEEEE. The ends lost 4 bases at V and 4 bases at J; junction bases unmatched: 5. The length of the CDR3 is 13 residues. On this clone itself: What it binds is unknown.

Some clones are missing from TCRdb's copy, which holds only in-frame ones; the method was immunoSEQ multiplex PCR. Here the sample spans about 34,000 clones, around nine tenths being singletons. This chain connects TRBV5-6 to TRBJ2-7; TRBD1 matches 7 bases. The sample consisted of PBMCs, taken from a glioma patient whose treatment included an IDH1 peptide vaccine. This clonotype was sampled from a woman aged 30 to 39 with glioma. In DNA, the CDR3 is TGTGCCAGCAGCCAGGACAGGACTTACGAGCAGTACTTC. This sequence encodes CASSQDRTYEQYF.